This TCR beta chain is from a study of T cells after yellow fever vaccination. Study summary: SMART-Seq v4 Ultra Low Input prepared libraries from low-cell fractions. Study-wide findings and caveats: Abundant clonotypes from the bulk population could get into FACS-sorted repertoires as contaminants. Weaker in magnitude, the secondary response showed a faster peak on day 5 versus 15.

The CDR3 has 13 amino acids. The ends were cut back, 4 bases at V and 6 bases at J, with 10 bases in the middle. Per germline, CDR1 SGHTA and CDR2 FQGNSA. This clonotype was observed at least ten times. Its target is unknown. A 5'RACE template-switching step, the method used to make TCR cDNA, added a universal primer site and UMIs. One entry per CDR3 protein, called by TCRdb with MiXCR from the 5' RACE reads. The sample shows some 220,000 distinct CDR3 sequences, about 3% of them seen only once. J is TRBJ2-1 and V is TRBV7-2; perhaps TRBD2 as D (6 bases). Sequenced material: CD4+ T cells sorted from PBMCs, taken 10 days after the yellow fever booster vaccination. The clonotype originates from a young man who received the YFV17D yellow fever vaccine. CDR3 DNA sequence: TGTGCCAGCAGCTCGACTAGACTCAATGAGCAGTTCTTC. This sequence encodes CASSSTRLNEQFF.